The present TCR beta chain was sequenced within a study of T cells in Graves' hyperthyroidism and ophthalmopathy. Patients were aged 18 to 65, had disease duration under 2 months, and had newly diagnosed hyperthyroidism. Any patient presenting with uncontrolled infection, other autoimmune disease, pregnancy or lactation was left out. Diagnoses were made from clinical symptoms, serum measures (thyroxine and TRAb), thyroid ultrasound and orbital computed tomography. Using 10 ml of fresh peripheral blood, PBMCs were prepared. The CDR3 length is 11 residues. V shed 2 bases and J shed 3 bases, with 1 base lying between them. The germline V gene encodes CDR1 GTSNPN and CDR2 SVGIG (reference sequence). The table lists this clonotype with many counts. Amplification of TCR beta CDR3 regions was performed using RNA transcripts as template. First-round RT-PCR of the TCR CDR3 relied on the HTBI primer set. TCRdb redid the calling of the multiplex PCR reads with MiXCR, one entry per CDR3 protein. The sample yields more than 450,000 distinct CDR3 sequences, 12% to 15% seen once.

The TCR sequence derives from a woman aged 40 to 49 with Graves' hyperthyroidism. Sequencing was done on a sample of blood. This chain links TRBV30 with TRBJ1-4, with no clear D. The CDR3 protein is CAWSPNEKLFF. The DNA of the CDR3 is TGTGCCTGGAGTCCTAATGAAAAACTGTTTTTT. The full variable domain, with the rest looked up from reference TRBV30 and TRBJ1-4, is SQTIHQWPATLVQPVGSPLSLECTVEGTSNPNLYWYRQAAGRGLQLLFYSVGIGQISSEVPQNLSASRPQDRQFILSSKKLLLSDSGFYLCAWSPNEKLFFGSGTQLSVL.